This paragraph reports one T cell receptor (beta chain). This clone was counted a few times. The antigen it binds to is not known. No base quality information exists; no much larger clone differs at one position. This sample stems from a study of beta chain features in type 1 diabetes (dated by TCRdb to the late 2010s). In the study overall: No differences in mean age, gender distribution, total cell number or subset yield were found between patients and healthy donors. A total of under 120,000,000 sorted cells were examined across all samples, and RNA yield correlated strongly with the number of cells per subset. The study compared the TCRB repertoires of sorted circulating CD4+ T cell subsets in recently diagnosed type 1 diabetes patients with those in matched healthy donors. Naive and central memory subsets were obtained from all 30 or so donors, but regulatory and stem cell-like memory subsets were isolated from only 8 patients and roughly eight healthy donors.

The entire amount of isolated RNA was reverse transcribed using the High Capacity cDNA Reverse Transcription Kit, so the sequenced TCRB transcripts were expressed ones. Deep immunoSEQ sequencing was applied to naive, central memory and regulatory T cell samples, giving an average of approximately 4 million total reads per sample. Sorted cells were lysed in RLT buffer, and RNA was extracted using DNase-treated RNeasy Micro or Mini kits according to cell number. Each cell subset was processed on its own to prevent cross-contamination, while patient and healthy donor samples were processed together. The immunoSEQ multiplex PCR was used to amplify TCRB sequences from cDNA, yielding 87-bp fragments that span the CDR3 region. Sequencing of the amplicons was performed on the Illumina HiSeq platform. The authors' analysis ran thus. Synthetic template baselines were used to correct PCR bias computationally, reads within Hamming distance 2 were collapsed, and singletons that could not be merged were discarded. Reads were aligned against IMGT so that V, D and J genes, CDR3 length and insertions or deletions at six rearrangement sites could be assigned. Within each subset, clonotype counts were normalized to the number of sorted cells before true diversity and Gini coefficients were calculated with the tcR R package. The overlap coefficient, calculated on TCRB nucleotide sequences, was used to quantify repertoire sharing. As a proxy for the pre-selection repertoire, out-of-frame TCRB sequences from naive cells were analyzed. In TCRdb, the immuneACCESS table is reduced to in-frame sequences with V and J assigned. These tables do not hold every clone; where another copy was compared, an unresolved V gene accounts for under half, and the others remain unexplained. That table gives V, J and clone size, and the DNA gave D and trimming. This sample lists 350,000 to 450,000 clones; approximately 15% were detected once. In total, the top ten clones hold 0.035% to 0.045% of the sample.

The CDR3, cysteine through phenylalanine, is 15 amino acids long. Only CDR3 DNA remains: 45 bases, in frame from the first base. The germline V gene supplies CDR1 LGHNA and CDR2 YSLEER. At the junction V is shortened by 0 bases and J by 5 bases, with 11 bases in between. A single peripheral blood draw of around 0.11 L on average was collected from each donor into heparinised tubes. Naive, central memory, regulatory and stem cell-like memory CD4+ T cells were sorted on a BD FACSAria II using a panel including CD45RO, CCR7, CD25, CD127, CD95 and CD27. A purity above 98% was achieved for all sorted populations. PBMCs were isolated immediately by Lymphoprep density gradient centrifugation and stained directly without culture. So that batch effects would be minimized, each experiment stained and sorted samples in pairs, pairing one healthy donor with one patient. What the study reported, not specific to this receptor: Patients with type 1 diabetes made fewer insertions and deleted more nucleotides at VDJ recombination sites, implying thymic rearrangement abnormalities. Shorter templates might have been favored by PCR, but patient and control samples were amplified and corrected together, so both groups would have been affected equally by any skew. Type 1 diabetes patients showed a moderate but significant shortening of TCRB CDR3 length in all four CD4+ subsets. Naive, central memory and regulatory TCRB repertoires appeared to be more similar among patients than among healthy donors. Because cDNA was sequenced instead of genomic DNA, highly expressing activated cells could be over-represented, though the groups showed no difference in activation or CD3 levels. Because the HLA sub-analyses included only small numbers of individuals, any influence of HLA type on TCRB rearrangement was left unresolved.

The chain couples TRBV4-3 to TRBJ1-5, with a weak D call of TRBD1 (5 bases match). Source material: naive CD4+ T cells from blood. Reading the label with the study, this specimen's cell subset or site is: true naive CD4+ T cells. This receptor was taken from a man under 40 in good health. The CDR3 has the sequence CASSQDRVRHQPQHF. DNA sequence: TGCGCCAGCAGCCAAGACAGGGTCAGGCATCAGCCCCAGCATTTT.